This TCR beta chain was sequenced during a study of CD8 T cells in Susac syndrome. RNA totalling roughly 0.45 to 1 ug underwent reverse transcription with random hexamers. TCRdb called the immunoSEQ multiplex PCR reads again in MiXCR, with one record for every CDR3 protein. The sample records around 200,000 distinct CDR3 sequences, 90% to 95% being singletons. V lost 4 bases to trimming and J lost 7 bases, with 11 bases between them. The CDR3 has 13 residues. The V gene's germline CDR1 is SQVTM and CDR2 ANQGSEA. The chain has TRBV29-1 and TRBJ1-6, with D maybe TRBD1 (6 bases). Material for sequencing was CD4+ T cells from PBMCs. This clonotype was obtained from a human donor in good health. As DNA, the CDR3 is TGCAGCGTTGCGACAGGAGGAAATTCACCCCTCCACTTT. It encodes CSVATGGNSPLHF.